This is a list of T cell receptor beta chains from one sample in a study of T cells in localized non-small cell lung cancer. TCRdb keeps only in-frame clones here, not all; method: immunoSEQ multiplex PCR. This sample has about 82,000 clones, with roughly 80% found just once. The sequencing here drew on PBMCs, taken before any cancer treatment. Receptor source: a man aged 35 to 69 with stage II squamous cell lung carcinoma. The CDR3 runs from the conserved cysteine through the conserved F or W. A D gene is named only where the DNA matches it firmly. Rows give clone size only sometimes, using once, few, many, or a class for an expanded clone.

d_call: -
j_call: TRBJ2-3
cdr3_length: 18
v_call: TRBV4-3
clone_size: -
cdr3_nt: TGCGCCAGCAGCCAAGATAATAACCCAGCGGGCGGGCAAGATACGCAGTATTTT
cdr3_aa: CASSQDNNPAGGQDTQYF

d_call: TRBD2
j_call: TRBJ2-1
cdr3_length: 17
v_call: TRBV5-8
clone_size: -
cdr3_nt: TGTGCCAGCAGCTTGAATAGCGGGAGCTTGGGATACAATGAGCAGTTCTTC
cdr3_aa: CASSLNSGSLGYNEQFF

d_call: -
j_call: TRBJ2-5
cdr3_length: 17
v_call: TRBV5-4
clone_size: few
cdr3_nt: TGTGCCAGCACCGCCGGGGGGTACAGGGGGAAGCAAGAGACCCAGTACTTC
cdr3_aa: CASTAGGYRGKQETQYF

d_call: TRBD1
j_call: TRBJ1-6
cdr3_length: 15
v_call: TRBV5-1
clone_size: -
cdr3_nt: TGCGCCAGCAGCTTGGAGGCAGGGGGGAATTCACCCCTCCACTTT
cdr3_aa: CASSLEAGGNSPLHF

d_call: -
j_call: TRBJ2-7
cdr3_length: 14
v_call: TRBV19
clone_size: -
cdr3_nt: TGTGCCAGTAGTACCTACAGGGATTCCGCCGAGCAGTACTTC
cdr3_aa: CASSTYRDSAEQYF

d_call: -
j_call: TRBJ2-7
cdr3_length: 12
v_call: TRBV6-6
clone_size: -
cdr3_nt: TGTGCCAGCAGTCAGACAGGCTACGAGCAGTACTTC
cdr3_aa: CASSQTGYEQYF

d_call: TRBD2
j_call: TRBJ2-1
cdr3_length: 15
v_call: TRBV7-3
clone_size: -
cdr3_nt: TGTGCCAGCAGCTTACTAGCGGGGGGATACAATGAGCAGTTCTTC
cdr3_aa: CASSLLAGGYNEQFF

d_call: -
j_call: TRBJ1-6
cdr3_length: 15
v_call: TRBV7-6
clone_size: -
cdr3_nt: TGTGCCAGCAGCCTAGAGGGTGGCCGGAATTCACCCCTCCACTTT
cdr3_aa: CASSLEGGRNSPLHF

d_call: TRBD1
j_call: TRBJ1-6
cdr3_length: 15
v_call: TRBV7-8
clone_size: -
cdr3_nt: TGTGCCAGCAGCACCACCGGGACAGTCACTTCACCCCTCCACTTT
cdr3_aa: CASSTTGTVTSPLHF

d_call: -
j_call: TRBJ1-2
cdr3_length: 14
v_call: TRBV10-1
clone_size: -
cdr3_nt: TGCGCCAGCTGCTGGCACAAAGGGGACTATGGCTACACCTTC
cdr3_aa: CASCWHKGDYGYTF

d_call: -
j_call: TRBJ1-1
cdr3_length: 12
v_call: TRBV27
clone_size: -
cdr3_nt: TGTGCCACCAAGGCCCAGAACACTGAAGCTTCCTTT
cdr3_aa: CATKAQNTEASF

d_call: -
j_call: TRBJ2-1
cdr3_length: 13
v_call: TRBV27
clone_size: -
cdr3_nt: TGTGCCAGCAGTTTAAGGGCAAACAATGAGCAGTTCTTC
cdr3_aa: CASSLRANNEQFF

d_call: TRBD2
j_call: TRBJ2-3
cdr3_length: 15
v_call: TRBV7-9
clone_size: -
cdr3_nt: TGTGCCAGCAGTCGAGCGGGAGGCATCACAGATACGCAGTATTTT
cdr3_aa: CASSRAGGITDTQYF

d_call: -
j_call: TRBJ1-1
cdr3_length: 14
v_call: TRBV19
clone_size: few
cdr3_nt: TGTGCCAGTAGTATCGGAATAGGGTTCACTGAAGCTTTCTTT
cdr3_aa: CASSIGIGFTEAFF

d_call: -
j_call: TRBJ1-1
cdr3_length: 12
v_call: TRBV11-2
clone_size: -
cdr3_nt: TGTGCCAGCAGCTTAGTACGGACTGAAGCTTTCTTT
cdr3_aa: CASSLVRTEAFF

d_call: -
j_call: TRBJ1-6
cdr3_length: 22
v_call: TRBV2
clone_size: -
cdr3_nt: TGTGCCAGCAGGTTAGCTCCTTATTCTGAGGTTGGAAGGGGATTGAAGAATTCACCCCTCCACTTT
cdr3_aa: CASRLAPYSEVGRGLKNSPLHF

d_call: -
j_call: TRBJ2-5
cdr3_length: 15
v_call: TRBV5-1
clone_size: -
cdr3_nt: TGCGCCAGCAGCCCTTACCCCTTGACAGAAGAGACCCAGTACTTC
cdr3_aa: CASSPYPLTEETQYF

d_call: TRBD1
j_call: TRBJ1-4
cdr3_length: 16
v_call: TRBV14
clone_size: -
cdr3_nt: TGTGCCAGCAGCCCTTATATCGAGGGGGCCGGTGAAAAACTGTTTTTT
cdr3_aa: CASSPYIEGAGEKLFF

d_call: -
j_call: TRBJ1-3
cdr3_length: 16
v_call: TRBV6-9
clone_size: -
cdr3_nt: TGTGCCAGCAGTTACGAGAGCGGTCACTCTGGAAACACCATATATTTT
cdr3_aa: CASSYESGHSGNTIYF

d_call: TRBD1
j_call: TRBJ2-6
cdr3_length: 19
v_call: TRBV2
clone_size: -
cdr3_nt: TGTGCCAGCAGTGAAACCCGGACAGGGGGCTTCTCTGGGGCCAACGTCCTGACTTTC
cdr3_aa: CASSETRTGGFSGANVLTF

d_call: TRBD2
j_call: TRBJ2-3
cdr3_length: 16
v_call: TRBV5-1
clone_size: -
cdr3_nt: TGCGCCAGCAGCCCCGGGACTAGCCCGAGCACAGATACGCAGTATTTT
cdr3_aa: CASSPGTSPSTDTQYF

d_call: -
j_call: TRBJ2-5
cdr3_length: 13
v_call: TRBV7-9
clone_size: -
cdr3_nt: TGTGCCAGCAACCGAGACAGGCAAGAGACCCAGTACTTC
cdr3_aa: CASNRDRQETQYF

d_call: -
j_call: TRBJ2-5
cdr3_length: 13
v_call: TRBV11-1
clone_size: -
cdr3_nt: TGTGCCAGCAGCCCCTCCTATGAGGAGACCCAGTACTTC
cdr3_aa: CASSPSYEETQYF

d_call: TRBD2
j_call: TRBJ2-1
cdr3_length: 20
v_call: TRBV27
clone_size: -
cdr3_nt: TGTGCCAGCGTCGGGGATGATGGACTAGCGGGACCACCACTCTACAATGAGCAGTTCTTC
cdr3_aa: CASVGDDGLAGPPLYNEQFF

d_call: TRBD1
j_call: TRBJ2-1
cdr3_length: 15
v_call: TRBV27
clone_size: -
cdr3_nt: TGTGCCAGCAGTTCTCCCGGGACAGGGATCGGTGAGCAGTTCTTC
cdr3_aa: CASSSPGTGIGEQFF

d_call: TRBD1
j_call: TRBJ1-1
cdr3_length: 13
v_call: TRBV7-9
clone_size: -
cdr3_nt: TGTGCCAGCAGCTTCGGGACAGCCAGTGAAGCTTTCTTT
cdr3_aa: CASSFGTASEAFF

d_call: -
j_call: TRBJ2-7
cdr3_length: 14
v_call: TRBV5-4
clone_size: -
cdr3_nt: TGTGCCAGCAGCTTGCGAGGGTCGACCTACGAGCAGTACTTC
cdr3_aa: CASSLRGSTYEQYF

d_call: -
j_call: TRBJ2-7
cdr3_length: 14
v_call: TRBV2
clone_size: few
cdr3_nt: TGTGCCAGCATTGGGGGTCGGCGCTCCTACGAGCAGTACTTC
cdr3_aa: CASIGGRRSYEQYF

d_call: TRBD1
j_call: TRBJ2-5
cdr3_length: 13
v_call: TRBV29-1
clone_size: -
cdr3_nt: TGCAGCGTTTCGGACAGGTTAGAAGAGACCCAGTACTTC
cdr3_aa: CSVSDRLEETQYF

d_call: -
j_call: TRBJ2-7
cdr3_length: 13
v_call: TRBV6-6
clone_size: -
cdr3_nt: TGTGCCAGCAGGGTGGGACTTTACTACGAGCAGTACTTC
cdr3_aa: CASRVGLYYEQYF

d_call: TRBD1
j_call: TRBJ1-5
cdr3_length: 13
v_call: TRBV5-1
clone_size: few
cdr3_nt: TGCGCCAGCAGTACAGGGGACGGACAGCCCCAGCATTTT
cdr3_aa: CASSTGDGQPQHF

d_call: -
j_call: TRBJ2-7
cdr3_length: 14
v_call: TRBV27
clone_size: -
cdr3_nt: TGTGCCAGCAGTCTGACTAGATCTGCCTACGAGCAGTACTTC
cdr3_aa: CASSLTRSAYEQYF

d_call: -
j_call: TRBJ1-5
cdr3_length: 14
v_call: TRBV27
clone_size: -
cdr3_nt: TGTGCCAGCAGTCCAGGACTTACTAATCAGCCCCAGCATTTT
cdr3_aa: CASSPGLTNQPQHF

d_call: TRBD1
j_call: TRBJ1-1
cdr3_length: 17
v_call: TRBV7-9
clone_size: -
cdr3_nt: TGTGCCAGCAGCTTAGAGGGGGCAGGGGACCTAATCACTGAAGCTTTCTTT
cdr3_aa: CASSLEGAGDLITEAFF

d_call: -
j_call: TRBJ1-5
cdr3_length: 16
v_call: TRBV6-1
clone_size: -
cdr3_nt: TGTGCCAGCAGTGATTTCAGGTTGTATAGCAATCAGCCCCAGCATTTT
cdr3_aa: CASSDFRLYSNQPQHF

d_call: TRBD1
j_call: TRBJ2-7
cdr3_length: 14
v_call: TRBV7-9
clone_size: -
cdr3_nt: TGTGCCAGCAGCCTGGACAGGAGCTCCTACGAGCAGTACTTC
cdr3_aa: CASSLDRSSYEQYF

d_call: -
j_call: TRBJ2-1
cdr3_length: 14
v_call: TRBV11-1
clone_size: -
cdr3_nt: TGTGCCAGCAGCCCTCAGGGCTCCAACAATGAGCAGTTCTTC
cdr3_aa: CASSPQGSNNEQFF

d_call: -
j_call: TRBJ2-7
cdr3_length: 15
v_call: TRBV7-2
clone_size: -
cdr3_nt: TGTGCCAGCAGCTTAGGAGGCCAAATTTCCTACGAGCAGTACTTC
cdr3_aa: CASSLGGQISYEQYF

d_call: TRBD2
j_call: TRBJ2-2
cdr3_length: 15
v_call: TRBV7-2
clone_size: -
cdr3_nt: TGTGCCAGCAGCTTTAGCGGGATGAACACCGGGGAGCTGTTTTTT
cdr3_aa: CASSFSGMNTGELFF

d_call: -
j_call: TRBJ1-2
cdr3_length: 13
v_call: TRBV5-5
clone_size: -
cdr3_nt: TGTGCCAGCAGCTTGGACGGTCTGTATGGCTACACCTTC
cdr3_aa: CASSLDGLYGYTF

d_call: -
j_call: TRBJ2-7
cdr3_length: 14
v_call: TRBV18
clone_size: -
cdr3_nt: TGTGCCAGCTCACCGGGTACCGGAACCTACGAGCAGTACTTC
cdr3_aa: CASSPGTGTYEQYF

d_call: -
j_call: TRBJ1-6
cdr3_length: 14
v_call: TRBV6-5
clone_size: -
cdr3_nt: TGTGCCAGCACCGTGGACGGTAATAATTCACCCCTCCACTTT
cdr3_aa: CASTVDGNNSPLHF

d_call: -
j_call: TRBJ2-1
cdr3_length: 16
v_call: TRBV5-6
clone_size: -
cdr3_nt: TGTGCCAGCAGCAGGTACGGGGTTAGCTCCTACAATGAGCAGTTCTTC
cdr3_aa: CASSRYGVSSYNEQFF

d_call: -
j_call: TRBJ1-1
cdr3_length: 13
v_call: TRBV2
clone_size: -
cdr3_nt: TGTGCCAGCTATGGCAGCAGGAACACTGAAGCTTTCTTT
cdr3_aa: CASYGSRNTEAFF

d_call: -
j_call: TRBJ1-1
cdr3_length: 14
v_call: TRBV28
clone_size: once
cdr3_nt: TGTGCCAGCAGTTTAAGGGATTATAGCACTGAAGCTTTCTTT
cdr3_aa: CASSLRDYSTEAFF

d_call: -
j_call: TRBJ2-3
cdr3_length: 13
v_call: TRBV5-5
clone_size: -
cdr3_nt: TGTGCCAGCAGCTTGACCGGGGGAGATACGCAGTATTTT
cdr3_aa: CASSLTGGDTQYF

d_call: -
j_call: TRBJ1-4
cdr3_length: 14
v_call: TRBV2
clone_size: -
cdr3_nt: TGTGCCAGCAATCAGGCAATCGGACGTGAAAAACTGTTTTTT
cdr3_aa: CASNQAIGREKLFF

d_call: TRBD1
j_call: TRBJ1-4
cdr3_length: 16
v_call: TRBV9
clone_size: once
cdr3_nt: TGTGCCAGCAGCGCACCCTTGACAGGGGCGGATGAAAAACTGTTTTTT
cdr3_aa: CASSAPLTGADEKLFF

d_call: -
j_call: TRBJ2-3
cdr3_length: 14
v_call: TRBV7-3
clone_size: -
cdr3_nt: TGTGCCAGCAGCTTGAACGGGGGCCCGGATACGCAGTATTTT
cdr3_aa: CASSLNGGPDTQYF

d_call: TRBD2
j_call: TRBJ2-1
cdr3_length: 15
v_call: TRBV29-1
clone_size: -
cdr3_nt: TGCAGCGTCGAACCCGGGACTAATCATTACAATGAGCAGTTCTTC
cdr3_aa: CSVEPGTNHYNEQFF

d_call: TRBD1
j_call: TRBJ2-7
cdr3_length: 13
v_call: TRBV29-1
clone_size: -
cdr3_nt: TGCAGCGCCAGGGGGTTAAGCTCCTACGAGCAGTACTTC
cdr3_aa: CSARGLSSYEQYF

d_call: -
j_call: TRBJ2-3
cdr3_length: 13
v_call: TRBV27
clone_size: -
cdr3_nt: TGTGCCAGCCGGGACACCTACACAGATACGCAGTATTTT
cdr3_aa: CASRDTYTDTQYF

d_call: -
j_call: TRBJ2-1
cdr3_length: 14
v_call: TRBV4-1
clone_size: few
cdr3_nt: TGCGCCAGCAGCCATCCGGAGCCCGCCAGCGAGCAGTTCTTC
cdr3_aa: CASSHPEPASEQFF

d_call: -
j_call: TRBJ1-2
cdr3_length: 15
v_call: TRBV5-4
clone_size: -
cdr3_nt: TGTGCCAGCAGCTTGGAGGGGTCCGGAGTTTATGGCTACACCTTC
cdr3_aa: CASSLEGSGVYGYTF

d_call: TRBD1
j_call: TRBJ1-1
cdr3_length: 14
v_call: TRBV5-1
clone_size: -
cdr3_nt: TGCGCCAGCAGCCCCGGACAGGGCATCACTGAAGCTTTCTTT
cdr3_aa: CASSPGQGITEAFF

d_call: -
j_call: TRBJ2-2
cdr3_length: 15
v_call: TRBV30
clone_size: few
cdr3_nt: TGTGCCTGGAGCCCCCTCCCGGGGGTGACCGGGGAGCTGTTTTTT
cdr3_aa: CAWSPLPGVTGELFF

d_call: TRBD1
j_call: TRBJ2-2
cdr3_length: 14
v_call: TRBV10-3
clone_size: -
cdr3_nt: TGTGCCAGCAGGGGGGACAGGCGAACCGGGGAGCTGTTTTTT
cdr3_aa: CASRGDRRTGELFF

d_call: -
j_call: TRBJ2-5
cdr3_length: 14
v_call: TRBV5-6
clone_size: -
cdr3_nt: TGTGCCAGCAGCCATCCGGGACCGCAAGAGACCCAGTACTTC
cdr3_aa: CASSHPGPQETQYF